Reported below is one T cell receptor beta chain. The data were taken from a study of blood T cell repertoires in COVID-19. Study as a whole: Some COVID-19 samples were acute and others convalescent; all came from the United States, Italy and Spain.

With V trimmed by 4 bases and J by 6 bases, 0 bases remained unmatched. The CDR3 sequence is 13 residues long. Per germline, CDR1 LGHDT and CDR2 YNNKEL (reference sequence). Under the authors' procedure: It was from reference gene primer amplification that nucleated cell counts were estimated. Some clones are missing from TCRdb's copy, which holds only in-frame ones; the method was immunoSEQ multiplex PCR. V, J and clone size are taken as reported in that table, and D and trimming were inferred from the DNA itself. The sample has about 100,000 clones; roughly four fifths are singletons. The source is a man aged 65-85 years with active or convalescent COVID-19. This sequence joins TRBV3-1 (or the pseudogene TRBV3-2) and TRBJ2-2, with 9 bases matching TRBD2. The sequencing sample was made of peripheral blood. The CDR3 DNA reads TGTGCCAGCAGCCGGACTAGCGCCGGGGAGCTGTTTTTT. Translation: CASSRTSAGELFF.